This TCR beta chain was retrieved from a study of cytomegalovirus exposure and HLA in healthy donors. CDR1 is SGHDT, CDR2 YYEEEE, per germline. V lost 2 bases to trimming and J lost 0 bases, with 12 bases between them. The CDR3 totals 16 residues. It was with 60 Vbeta and 13 Jbeta primers that the PCR ran. Sequencing used immunoSEQ multiplex PCR; TCRdb keeps in-frame clones, though not all of them. Here the sample spans 140,000 to 150,000 clones, roughly 79% being singletons. Comments on this clone: Its specificity is unknown.

Study-wide results and caveats: More than 150 TCR beta chains were listed as cytomegalovirus-associated.

The clonotype was recovered from a woman aged 60 to 75 in good health and CMV-seropositive. The chain links TRBV5-6 to TRBJ1-3; D gene unclear. Input material: PBMCs. The CDR3 region is CASSLWAGISGNTIYF. The CDR3 DNA reads TGTGCCAGCAGCTTATGGGCCGGAATCTCTGGAAACACCATATATTTT.